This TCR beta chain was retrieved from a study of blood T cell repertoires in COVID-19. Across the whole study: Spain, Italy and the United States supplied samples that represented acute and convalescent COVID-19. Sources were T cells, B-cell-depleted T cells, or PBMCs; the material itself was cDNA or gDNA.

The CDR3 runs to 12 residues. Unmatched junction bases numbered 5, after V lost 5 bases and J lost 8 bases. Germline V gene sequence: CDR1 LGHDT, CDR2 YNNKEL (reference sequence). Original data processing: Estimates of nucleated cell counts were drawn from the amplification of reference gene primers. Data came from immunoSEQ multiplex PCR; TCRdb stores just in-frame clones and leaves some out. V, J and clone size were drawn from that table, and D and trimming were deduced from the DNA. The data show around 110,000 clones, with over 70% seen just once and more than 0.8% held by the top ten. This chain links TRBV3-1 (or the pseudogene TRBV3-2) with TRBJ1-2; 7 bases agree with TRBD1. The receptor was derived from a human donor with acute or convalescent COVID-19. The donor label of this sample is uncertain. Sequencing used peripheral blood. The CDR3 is CASSDRVGGYTF. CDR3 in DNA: TGTGCCAGCAGCGACAGGGTTGGGGGCTACACCTTC.